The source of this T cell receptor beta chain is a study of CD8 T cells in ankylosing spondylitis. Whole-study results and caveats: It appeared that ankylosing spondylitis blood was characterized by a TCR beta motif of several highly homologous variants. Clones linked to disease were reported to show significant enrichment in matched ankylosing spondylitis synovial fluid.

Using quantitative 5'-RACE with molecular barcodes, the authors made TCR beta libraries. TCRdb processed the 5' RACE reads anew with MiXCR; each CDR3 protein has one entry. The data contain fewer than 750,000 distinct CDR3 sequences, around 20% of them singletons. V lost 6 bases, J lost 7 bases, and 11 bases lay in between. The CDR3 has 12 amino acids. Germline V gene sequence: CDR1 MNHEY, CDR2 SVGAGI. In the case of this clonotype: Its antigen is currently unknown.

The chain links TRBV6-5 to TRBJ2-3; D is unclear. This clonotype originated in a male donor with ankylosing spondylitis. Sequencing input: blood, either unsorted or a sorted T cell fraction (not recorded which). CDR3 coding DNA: TGTGCCAGCAGATCAACCGTTTATACGCAGTATTTT. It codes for CASRSTVYTQYF.